The rows below give T cell receptor beta chains drawn from one sample of a study of T cell changes during pregnancy in multiple sclerosis. TCRdb's copy holds only in-frame clones and misses some; the assay was immunoSEQ multiplex PCR. The sample records roughly 60,000 clones, about 94% being singletons. Here the sequenced sample was CD4+ T cells from peripheral blood mononuclear cells, taken before pregnancy. The receptors were sampled from a female donor with multiple sclerosis, enrolled in a pregnancy study. Both conserved end residues are part of each CDR3. D genes are given only for firm matches. Size is omitted from some rows. Given values are once, few, many or a class for expanded clones.

DNA: TGTGCCACCAGCAGAGGCCGGACTAGCGGGAGGGGAGATACGCAGTATTTT
CDR3: CATSRGRTSGRGDTQYF
J: TRBJ2-3
V: TRBV15
D: TRBD2
size: -

DNA: TGTGCCAGCTTACAGGGGTACACCTTC
CDR3: CASLQGYTF
J: TRBJ1-2
V: TRBV2
D: TRBD1
size: -

DNA: TGTGCCAGCGGGAGGACTAGCGGGAGTGGCACAGATACGCAGTATTTT
CDR3: CASGRTSGSGTDTQYF
J: TRBJ2-3
V: TRBV2
D: TRBD2
size: -

DNA: TGTGCCAGCAGGGATAGCGGGAGGGGATCCTACGAGCAGTACTTC
CDR3: CASRDSGRGSYEQYF
J: TRBJ2-7
V: TRBV28
D: TRBD2
size: -

DNA: TGTGCCAGCAGCAGCTCGCCCGGGACTAGCGGGAGTAGGTCCAACAATGAGCAGTTCTTC
CDR3: CASSSSPGTSGSRSNNEQFF
J: TRBJ2-1
V: TRBV7-3
D: TRBD2
size: -

DNA: TGTGCCATCAGTTTGGGACTAGCGGGTCTCAATGAGCAGTTCTTC
CDR3: CAISLGLAGLNEQFF
J: TRBJ2-1
V: TRBV10-3
D: TRBD2
size: -

DNA: TGTGCCAGCAGTGATGACAGGGAGGCTGGAAACACCATATATTTT
CDR3: CASSDDREAGNTIYF
J: TRBJ1-3
V: TRBV9
D: TRBD1
size: -

DNA: TGTGCCAGCAGCATAGGACAGGTTCCCTCCTACGAGCAGTACTTC
CDR3: CASSIGQVPSYEQYF
J: TRBJ2-7
V: TRBV5-5
D: TRBD1
size: -

DNA: TGTGCCAGCAGCTTAACTAGCGGGGTCACAGATACGCAGTATTTT
CDR3: CASSLTSGVTDTQYF
J: TRBJ2-3
V: TRBV7-8
D: TRBD2
size: -

DNA: TGTGCCAGCAGTGAACAACTAGCGGGAGGCCACGAGCAGTACTTC
CDR3: CASSEQLAGGHEQYF
J: TRBJ2-7
V: TRBV2
D: TRBD2
size: few

DNA: TGCGCCAGCAGCAGGGACAGGGGTTCCTACGAGCAGTACTTC
CDR3: CASSRDRGSYEQYF
J: TRBJ2-7
V: TRBV5-1
D: TRBD1
size: few

DNA: TGTGCCAGCAGTGAGTGGGGGGACGAGGGCTACACCTTC
CDR3: CASSEWGDEGYTF
J: TRBJ1-2
V: TRBV6-1
D: -
size: -

DNA: TGTGCCAGCAGCCGGAAACAGGGGGCGTTTGGAGAGACCCAGTACTTC
CDR3: CASSRKQGAFGETQYF
J: TRBJ2-5
V: TRBV7-6
D: TRBD1
size: few

DNA: TGTGCCAGCAGCCCGGGACAGGGGATTGGGCAGTTCTTC
CDR3: CASSPGQGIGQFF
J: TRBJ2-1
V: TRBV7-9
D: TRBD1
size: -

DNA: TGCAGCGTTGAGGGCAGATTCACAGATACGCAGTATTTT
CDR3: CSVEGRFTDTQYF
J: TRBJ2-3
V: TRBV29-1
D: -
size: -

DNA: TGTGCCACCAAAAGCGGGAGAATCTACAATGAGCAGTTCTTC
CDR3: CATKSGRIYNEQFF
J: TRBJ2-1
V: TRBV28
D: TRBD2
size: -

DNA: TGTGCCAGCTCGGACACAGGGGGCGATGGAAACACCATATATTTT
CDR3: CASSDTGGDGNTIYF
J: TRBJ1-3
V: TRBV18
D: TRBD1
size: -

DNA: TGTGCCAGCAGCTTCGGTGAGGGAAGGTACGATGGCTACACCTTC
CDR3: CASSFGEGRYDGYTF
J: TRBJ1-2
V: TRBV7-2
D: -
size: -

DNA: TGTGCCAGTAGTATAGGAGGGCAGCAGTCCTACGAGCAGTACTTC
CDR3: CASSIGGQQSYEQYF
J: TRBJ2-7
V: TRBV19
D: -
size: -

DNA: TGTGCCAGCTCACCAAAAACAGAACCCTATGGCTACACCTTC
CDR3: CASSPKTEPYGYTF
J: TRBJ1-2
V: TRBV18
D: -
size: -

DNA: TGTGCCAGCAGTCCCACCGACAGGAGACTCAATCAGCCCCAGCATTTT
CDR3: CASSPTDRRLNQPQHF
J: TRBJ1-5
V: TRBV6-6
D: -
size: -

DNA: TGTGCCAGCAGTTTACGGTTGGGCAGGGATGGAGCCTTCTTT
CDR3: CASSLRLGRDGAFF
J: TRBJ1-1
V: TRBV27
D: -
size: -

DNA: TGTGCCTGGTCACCCCCATCCGCAGGGTTAGAAAAACTGTTTTTT
CDR3: CAWSPPSAGLEKLFF
J: TRBJ1-4
V: TRBV30
D: -
size: -

DNA: TGTGCCAGCAGCGGGACTAGCGGGAGCCTCTTCTACGAGCAGTACTTC
CDR3: CASSGTSGSLFYEQYF
J: TRBJ2-7
V: TRBV5-5
D: TRBD2
size: -

DNA: TGTGCCAGTAGTATAACGCTAGCGGGAGTTTTGGCCAAAAACATTCAGTACTTC
CDR3: CASSITLAGVLAKNIQYF
J: TRBJ2-4
V: TRBV19
D: TRBD2
size: -

DNA: TGTGCCTGGACCAAGAGCTCCTACGAGCAGTACTTC
CDR3: CAWTKSSYEQYF
J: TRBJ2-7
V: TRBV30
D: -
size: -

DNA: TGTGCCAGTAGTATGGCCCTAAGGTGGGGGGGCGGGAGCCCTATTAAGAGCTCCTACAATGAGCAGTTCTTC
CDR3: CASSMALRWGGGSPIKSSYNEQFF
J: TRBJ2-1
V: TRBV19
D: -
size: -

DNA: TGTGCCAGCAGTTTAGAGGCAAGTTACTACGAGCAGTACTTC
CDR3: CASSLEASYYEQYF
J: TRBJ2-7
V: TRBV28
D: -
size: -